Below, one T cell receptor beta chain is given with its context. Only a few counts were recorded for this clone. Its antigen target is currently unknown. Base-call qualities are not available, and no considerably larger clone is one nucleotide away. This sample is drawn from a study of cytomegalovirus exposure and HLA in healthy donors (dated by TCRdb to 2016 to 2017). A note on the overall study: According to an earlier analysis of several hundred of the donors, about 180 million T cells yielded some 120 million unique TCR beta sequences and around 280 Gb of sequence data. Approximately 300 gigabases of sequencing data and around 87 million unique TCR sequences were included in an early release covering over 600 HLA-typed donors. Of the roughly 410 genotyped donors, more than 75% were placed in the genetic ancestry cluster associated with self-reported Caucasian donors. The study aimed to test whether cataloging public T cell receptors could reveal signatures of past pathogen exposure. Using immunosequencing, the study profiled T cell repertoires from around 670 subjects and related those repertoires to cytomegalovirus serostatus. In addition to the first cohort of 650 to 800 subjects, a separate validation cohort of over 90 different subjects was used. To predict cytomegalovirus infection status, the study combined high-throughput TCR immunosequencing, statistical association of individual TCRs with disease status, and machine learning. A later analysis re-examined previously published TCR beta repertoires from hundreds of donors and added high-resolution HLA genotyping to investigate patterns of TCR occurrence. Rather than drawing on any new phenotypic data, the later analysis identified candidate immune exposures from TCR beta sequences and the way those sequences occurred across donors. An earlier analysis of approximately 500 of the donors applied high-throughput TCR beta sequencing to assess whether each TCR beta V gene segment acted as functional or pseudogenic. Alongside the repertoire data, information on donor age, sex, ethnicity and CMV serostatus was compiled. Genome-wide SNP genotypes for about three fifths of the roughly 670 donors were used in a later genetic analysis, which treated that subset as a discovery cohort. All discovery cohort repertoires had been generated on a single sequencing platform. Both class I and class II loci were covered by HLA typing, at four-digit resolution. The number of donors typed differed by locus, with about 629-640 for A, B, C, DRB1 and DQB1, around 500 for DQA1, nearly 610 for DPA1, and under 490 for DPB1. Roughly 5 DR-DQ haplotypes were handled as single units for association and clustering because linkage in the cohort was strong. Among 398 genotyped donors of the cohort, an average of approximately 230,000 unique TCR beta nucleotide sequences were sequenced per donor, roughly 18% of them non-productive.

Study-wide conclusions, independent of this receptor: While some public TCRs were present in many individuals, most TCR sequences turned up only very rarely across donors. Some IMGT-functional V segments, including TRBV6-2 and TRBV6-3, could not be told apart with the 87-base-pair reads, so those segments were excluded. Broadly in line with IMGT annotations, most TCR beta V segments showed up in productive rearrangements about 87% or about 30% of the time in an earlier analysis of 587 of the donors. According to a later genetic analysis, donors in an Asian-associated ancestry cluster had fewer N-insertions in productive TCRs than the approximately 700-donor mean. In a later genetic analysis, a missense DCLRE1C variant was associated with V-gene and J-gene trimming of TCR beta chains, and the association was replicated in an independent cohort. The authors suggested that the approach could potentially be generalized to other disease states and immunological phenotypes. Correlated functional status among segregating V segments might be attributable to linkage disequilibrium, but an unknown experimental factor could not be ruled out. In a later analysis, HLA-associated TCR beta chains showed more clonal expansion and lower generation probabilities than non-associated chains that were equally common. A further reported finding was that TCR beta sequences accurately predicted the HLA-A and HLA-B alleles for most subjects in the first cohort. The presence/absence analyses assumed that sequencing depth was roughly uniform across donors, and that assumption may not be true. A total of some 180 TCR beta chains were listed by the study as associated with cytomegalovirus. HLA typing was unavailable for some donors at each locus, so association tests used only the typed subset. Only TCR beta chains were sequenced in this cohort, and the absence of alpha or paired-chain data limited detectable features. In a later analysis, TCR association rates were found to vary across HLA loci, with the most associated TCRs seen for DRB1 alleles and the fewest for HLA-C alleles. In vitro tests confirmed that a few of the cytomegalovirus-associated TCR beta chains recognize cytomegalovirus antigens. The classifier was reported to diagnose cytomegalovirus status with high specificity and sensitivity in both the original and validation cohorts. Immune exposure information for the cohort was limited to CMV serostatus. Strong co-occurrence of HLA alleles, especially DR and DQ, made assigning TCR associations to individual alleles difficult. According to a later analysis, most CMV-associated TCR beta chains appeared to be HLA-restricted, and the HLA associations seemed to be driven largely by CMV exposure. Because counts were too low, about 15 rarely observed V segments, including chromosome 9 orphons, were left out of the earlier analysis of 587 of the donors. The sequencing pipeline was judged likely to have produced a cluster of highly shared sequence variants as a technical artifact. In a later analysis, several top co-occurrence clusters were reported to appear linked to parvovirus B19, influenza, CMV and Epstein-Barr virus. A later analysis associated 15,000 to 20,000 TCR beta sequences with specific HLA alleles at a false discovery rate of 0.05.

The cohort comprised around 700 healthy bone marrow donors. At the time of sampling, every cohort member was nominally healthy, though immune exposures that went unrecorded were likely present. The donor tested CMV seronegative, placing the donor among the 350 or so seronegative members of the cohort. Every donor gave a peripheral blood sample, and the peripheral blood mononuclear cells from that sample were used for TCR beta sequencing. Genomic DNA extraction from the blood cell samples was performed with the Qiagen DNeasy Blood Extraction Kit. The germline V gene supplies CDR1 SGDLS and CDR2 YYNGEE. The CDR3, from cysteine to phenylalanine, totals 14 residues. The DNA shown is the 42-base CDR3, in frame from base 1. Unmatched junction bases come to 2, with V trimmed by 4 bases and J by 4 bases. The library was produced with the immunoSEQ multiplex PCR assay. For the multiplex PCR, a mixture combining 60 forward primers for TCR Vbeta segments and 13 reverse primers for TCR Jbeta segments was used. The CDR3 region of rearranged TCR beta genes was amplified from genomic DNA with a multiplex PCR assay. Amplified TCR beta libraries were sequenced as 87-base-pair reads on the Illumina HiSeq System. Per the authors' processing: In a later analysis, roughly 80 million unique TCR beta chains were counted across the 650 to 700 repertoires, and roughly 11 million of these chains were shared by at least two donors. Raw reads were error-corrected and collapsed into unique sequences by a nearest-neighbor algorithm in which closely related sequences were merged to remove PCR and sequencing errors. Alignment of CDR3 sequences to IMGT reference sequences was used to assign V, D and J gene segments. For a sequence to be retained, a match of at least six nucleotides to both a V gene segment and a J gene segment was required. Rearrangements were classified as productive when the CDR3 lacked stop codons and remained in frame with V and J, and all other rearrangements were classified as non-productive. CDR3 was defined according to IMGT convention as the region running from the second conserved V-encoded cysteine to the conserved J-encoded phenylalanine. Sequences without an unambiguous match to a single V gene segment were excluded from the earlier analysis of a few hundred of the donors. In an earlier analysis of a few hundred of the donors, V segments were called functional above 56.7% productive rearrangements and were called segregating when the between-donor standard deviation exceeded 5%. To diagnose cytomegalovirus status from the catalog of TCR beta chain sequences, a statistical classification framework was built. V and J gene assignment, in a later analysis, came from comparing TCR nucleotide sequences with IMGT/GENE-DB human TR gene sequences. The TCRdist pipeline was used in a later analysis to assign CDR3 sequences and most-parsimonious VDJ recombination scenarios. In a later analysis, every TCR beta chain was defined by the combination of its CDR3 amino acid sequence and its V-gene family, and reads without a unique V-gene family were dropped. In a later analysis, 450 to 600 highly shared, low-generation-probability nucleotide sequences were removed to address suspected cross-contamination and a sequencing artifact. In a later analysis, a clonal expansion index was calculated for each public chain from normalized within-repertoire ranks of inferred template counts. In a later analysis, generation probabilities were computed using a VDJ recombination model fitted to out-of-frame rearrangements, and the results were checked against IGoR. In a later analysis, TCR-TCR, TCR-HLA and TCR-CMV co-occurrence was scored with hypergeometric tests, and a repertoire-size bias correction was applied to TCR pairs. False discovery rates were estimated in a later analysis by permuting HLA or CMV assignments 20 times. In a later analysis, co-occurring TCRs were grouped using DBSCAN, with TCRdist sequence similarity added in when clustering inside HLA-allele-positive subsets. Repertoires with fewer than 30,000 or more than 120,000 public chains were left out of co-occurrence clustering, as were five repertoires with anomalous nucleotide sharing. This immuneACCESS table, as held by TCRdb, lists in-frame sequences with V and J called but not all clones. Of the missing ones, under half trace to an unresolved V gene in checked studies; the others have no known cause. That table gives V, J and clone size, and the DNA gave D and trimming. For this sample there are about 120,000 clones; approximately 15% appear just once. Jointly, the top ten make up over 1.5% of the sample.

The clonotype originates from a woman aged 18-30 years in good health and CMV-seronegative. The sequenced sample consisted of PBMCs. The chain couples TRBV9 to TRBJ2-1, with 10 bases in between that match TRBD2. Here the CDR3 is given as CASSRTSGYNEQFF. The DNA sequence follows: TGTGCCAGCAGCCGGACTAGCGGTTACAATGAGCAGTTCTTC.